Here is one T cell receptor beta chain with its context. Its target is not known. The repertoire was sequenced with immunoSEQ multiplex PCR; TCRdb's copy has only in-frame clones and lacks some. This table holds some 150,000 clones, around 93% found once. The data were taken from a study of OX40 agonist ivuxolimab in advanced cancers. The wider study: Ivuxolimab is a fully human IgG2 antibody that activates OX40 (CD134). Study results and caveats: CD8+ T cells averaged more expanded clones than CD4+. There was clonal expansion of CD4+ and CD8+ blood T cells by week 6 at 0.1 to 3.0 mg/kg.

Autoimmune disease history or systemic immunosuppression meant exclusion. The CDR3 covers 14 residues. Trimming left V 4 bases short and J 7 bases short, with 13 bases between. The germline gives CDR1 SNHLY, CDR2 FYNNEI. The TCR sequence derives from an adult with an advanced solid tumor such as melanoma, head and neck, liver or kidney cancer. The V call is TRBV2, the J call TRBJ1-4; TRBD1 might be the D (6 bases). Sequenced material: CD4+ or CD8+ T cells sorted from blood, taken in a trial of the OX40 agonist ivuxolimab. In DNA form, the CDR3 reads TGTGCCAGCAGTGCTAGGACAGTCGGTGAAAAACTGTTTTTT. Protein product: CASSARTVGEKLFF. The full variable domain, completed using reference TRBV2 and TRBJ1-4, is EPEVTQTPSHQVTQMGQEVILRCVPISNHLYFYWYRQILGQKVEFLVSFYNNEISEKSEIFDDQFSVERPDGSNFTLKIRSTKLEDSAMYFCASSARTVGEKLFFGSGTQLSVL.